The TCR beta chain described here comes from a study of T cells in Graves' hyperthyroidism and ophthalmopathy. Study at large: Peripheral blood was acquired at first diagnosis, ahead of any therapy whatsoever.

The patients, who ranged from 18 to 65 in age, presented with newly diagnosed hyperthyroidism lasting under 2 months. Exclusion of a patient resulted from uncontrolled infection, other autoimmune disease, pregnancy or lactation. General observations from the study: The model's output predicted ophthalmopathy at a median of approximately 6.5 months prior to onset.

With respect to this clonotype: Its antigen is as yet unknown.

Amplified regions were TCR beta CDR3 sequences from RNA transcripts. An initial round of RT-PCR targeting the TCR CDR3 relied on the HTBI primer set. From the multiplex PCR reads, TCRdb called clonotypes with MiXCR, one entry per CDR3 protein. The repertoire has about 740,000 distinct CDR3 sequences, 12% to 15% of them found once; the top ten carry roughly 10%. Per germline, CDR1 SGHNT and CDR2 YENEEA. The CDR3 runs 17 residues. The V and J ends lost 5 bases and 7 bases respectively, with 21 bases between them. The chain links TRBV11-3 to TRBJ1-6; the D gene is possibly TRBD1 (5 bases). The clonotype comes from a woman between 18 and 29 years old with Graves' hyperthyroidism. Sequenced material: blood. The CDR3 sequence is CASSERGPGTRNSPLHF. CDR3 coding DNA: TGTGCCAGCAGCGAGCGGGGCCCAGGGACGAGGAATTCACCCCTCCACTTT.